This paragraph reports one T cell receptor beta chain. This entry belongs to a study of blood T cell repertoires in COVID-19. In terms of age and location, participants ranged from about 18 to 100 years and lived in around 22 US areas. CDR1 and CDR2 (germline): MDHEN, SYDVKM. The CDR3 covers 14 residues. With V trimmed by 4 bases and J by 3 bases, 6 bases remained unmatched. Assay used: immunoSEQ multiplex PCR; TCRdb lists only in-frame clones, some missing. Here the sample spans some 490,000 clones, about nine tenths being singletons. The receptor's source is a woman aged 60-75 years who had recovered from COVID-19. The sequenced material came from PBMCs or T cells enriched from blood (not recorded which). V and J are TRBV28 and TRBJ2-7; TRBD1 agrees at 7 bases. CDR3 sequence reads: CASSSTGTLYEQYF. The CDR3 DNA reads as TGTGCCAGCAGTTCGACAGGGACCCTCTACGAGCAGTACTTC.